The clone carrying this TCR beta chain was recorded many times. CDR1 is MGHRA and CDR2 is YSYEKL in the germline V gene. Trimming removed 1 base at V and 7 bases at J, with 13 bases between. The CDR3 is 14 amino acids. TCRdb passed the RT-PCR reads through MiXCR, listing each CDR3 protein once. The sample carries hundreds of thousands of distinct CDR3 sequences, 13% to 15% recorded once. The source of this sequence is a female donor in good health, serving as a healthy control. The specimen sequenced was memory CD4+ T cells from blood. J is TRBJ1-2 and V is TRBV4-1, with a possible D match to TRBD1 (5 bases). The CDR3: CASSQAGFPGGYTF. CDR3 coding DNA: TGCGCCAGCAGCCAAGCAGGGTTCCCGGGTGGCTACACCTTC.